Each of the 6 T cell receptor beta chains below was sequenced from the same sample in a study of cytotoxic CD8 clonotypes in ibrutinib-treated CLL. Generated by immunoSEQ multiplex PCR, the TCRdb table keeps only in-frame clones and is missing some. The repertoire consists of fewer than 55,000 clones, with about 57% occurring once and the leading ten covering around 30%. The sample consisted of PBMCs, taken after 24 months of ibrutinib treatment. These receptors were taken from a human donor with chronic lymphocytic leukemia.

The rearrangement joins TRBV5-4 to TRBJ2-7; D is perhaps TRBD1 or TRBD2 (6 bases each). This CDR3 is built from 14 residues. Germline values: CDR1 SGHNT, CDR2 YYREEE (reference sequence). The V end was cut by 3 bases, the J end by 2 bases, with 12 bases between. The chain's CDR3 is CASSYGGQAYEQYF. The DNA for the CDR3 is TGTGCCAGCAGCTATGGGGGGCAGGCCTACGAGCAGTACTTC.

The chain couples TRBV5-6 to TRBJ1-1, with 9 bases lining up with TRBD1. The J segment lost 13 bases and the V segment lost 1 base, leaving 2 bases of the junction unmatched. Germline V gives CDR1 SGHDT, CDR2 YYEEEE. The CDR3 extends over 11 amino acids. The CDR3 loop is CASSLRDRVFF. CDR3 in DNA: TGTGCCAGCAGCTTGCGGGACAGGGTTTTCTTT.

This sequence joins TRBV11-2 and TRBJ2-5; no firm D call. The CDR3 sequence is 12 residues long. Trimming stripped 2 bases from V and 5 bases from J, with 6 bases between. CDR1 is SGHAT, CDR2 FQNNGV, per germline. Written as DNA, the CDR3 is TGTGCCAGCAGCTTAATGGTGGAGACCCAGTACTTC. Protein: CASSLMVETQYF.

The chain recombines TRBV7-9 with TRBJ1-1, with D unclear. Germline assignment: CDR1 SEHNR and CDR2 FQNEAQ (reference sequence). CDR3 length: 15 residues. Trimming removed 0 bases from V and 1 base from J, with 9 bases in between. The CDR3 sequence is CASSLAGHKNTEAFF. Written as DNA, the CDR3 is TGTGCCAGCAGCTTAGCGGGCCATAAGAACACTGAAGCTTTCTTT.

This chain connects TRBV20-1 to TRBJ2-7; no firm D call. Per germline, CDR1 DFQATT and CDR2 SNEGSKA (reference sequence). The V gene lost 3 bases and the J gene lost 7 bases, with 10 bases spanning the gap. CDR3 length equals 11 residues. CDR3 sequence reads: CSASPTMEQYF. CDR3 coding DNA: TGCAGTGCTAGTCCTACTATGGAGCAGTACTTC.

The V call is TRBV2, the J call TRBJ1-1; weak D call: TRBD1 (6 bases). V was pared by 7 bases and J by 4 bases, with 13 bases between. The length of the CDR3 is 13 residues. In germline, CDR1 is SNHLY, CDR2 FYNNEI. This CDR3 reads CASKRGWGTEAFF. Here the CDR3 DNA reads TGTGCCAGCAAAAGGGGGTGGGGCACTGAAGCTTTCTTT. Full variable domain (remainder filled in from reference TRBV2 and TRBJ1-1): EPEVTQTPSHQVTQMGQEVILRCVPISNHLYFYWYRQILGQKVEFLVSFYNNEISEKSEIFDDQFSVERPDGSNFTLKIRSTKLEDSAMYFCASKRGWGTEAFFGQGTRLTVV.